The 5 T cell receptor beta chains presented below share a single source sample, sequenced in a study of cytotoxic CD8 clonotypes in ibrutinib-treated CLL. The repertoire was sequenced with immunoSEQ multiplex PCR; TCRdb's copy has only in-frame clones and lacks some. The sample holds 140,000 or so clones, approximately 80% seen once. The material was PBMCs, obtained after 12 months of ibrutinib treatment. These receptors originate from a human donor with chronic lymphocytic leukemia.

This clone was found once. The rearrangement uses TRBV7-7 and TRBJ2-7, with 10 bases fitting TRBD1. Germline CDR1 SSHAT, CDR2 FNYEAQ (reference sequence). This CDR3 is built from 14 residues. Germline trimming cut 5 bases from V and 4 bases from J; bases unmatched to any gene: 5. This CDR3 is CASSRDRGPYEQYF. DNA for the CDR3: TGTGCCAGCAGCCGGGACAGGGGTCCGTACGAGCAGTACTTC.

The chain recombines TRBV19 with TRBJ1-5; a possible D gene is TRBD1 (6 bases). The germline gives CDR1 LNHDA, CDR2 SQIVND (reference sequence). Trimming left V 7 bases short and J 0 bases short, with 13 bases between. The length of the CDR3 is 15 residues. CDR3 in amino acids: CASTQTGYSNQPQHF. CDR3 in DNA: TGTGCCAGTACCCAAACAGGGTATAGCAATCAGCCCCAGCATTTT.

The chain recombines TRBV28 with TRBJ2-1, with 7 positions matching TRBD2. The CDR3 has 17 residues. V lost 6 bases to trimming and J lost 1 base; unmatched junction nucleotides: 12. Germline assignment: CDR1 MDHEN and CDR2 SYDVKM. CDR3 region: CASRPEKGLVSYNEQFF. CDR3 coding DNA: TGTGCCAGCAGGCCCGAGAAAGGACTAGTTTCCTACAATGAGCAGTTCTTC.

This chain links TRBV5-4 with TRBJ2-2, with 7 bases matching TRBD1. This CDR3 contains 15 residues. Trimming removed 7 bases from V and 0 bases from J; junction bases left unmatched: 6. CDR1 is SGHNT, CDR2 YYREEE, per germline (reference sequence). The CDR3 nucleotides read TGTGCCAGCCAAACCCAGGGGGCGAACACCGGGGAGCTGTTTTTT. Translated, it gives CASQTQGANTGELFF.

The J gene is TRBJ1-1, the V gene TRBV28; D gene uncertain. The V gene's germline CDR1 is MDHEN and CDR2 SYDVKM. V was clipped by 1 base and J by 1 base, with 7 bases between them. CDR3 length equals 14 residues. The CDR3 reads CASSLFPENTEAFF. In nucleotides, the CDR3 is TGTGCCAGCAGTTTATTTCCGGAGAACACTGAAGCTTTCTTT.